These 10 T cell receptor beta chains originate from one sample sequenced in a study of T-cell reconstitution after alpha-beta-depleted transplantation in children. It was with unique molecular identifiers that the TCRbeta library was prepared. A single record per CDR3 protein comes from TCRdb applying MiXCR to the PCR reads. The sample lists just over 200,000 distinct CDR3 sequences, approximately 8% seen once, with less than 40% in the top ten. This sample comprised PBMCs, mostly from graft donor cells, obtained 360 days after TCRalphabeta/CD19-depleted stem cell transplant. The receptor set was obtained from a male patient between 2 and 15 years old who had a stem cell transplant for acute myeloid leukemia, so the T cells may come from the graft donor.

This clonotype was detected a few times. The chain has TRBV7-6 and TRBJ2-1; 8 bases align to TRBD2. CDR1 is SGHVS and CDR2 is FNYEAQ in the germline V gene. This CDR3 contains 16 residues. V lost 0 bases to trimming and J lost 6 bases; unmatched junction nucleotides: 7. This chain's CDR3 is CASSLAPGLGGNEQFF. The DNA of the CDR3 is TGTGCCAGCAGCTTAGCCCCGGGACTAGGGGGCAATGAGCAGTTCTTC.

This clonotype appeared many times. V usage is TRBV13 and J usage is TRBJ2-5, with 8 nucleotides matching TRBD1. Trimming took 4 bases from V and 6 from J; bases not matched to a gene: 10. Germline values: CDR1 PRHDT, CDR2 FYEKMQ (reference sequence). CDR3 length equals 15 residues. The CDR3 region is CASSSYPGGEKTQYF. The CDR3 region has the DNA TGTGCCAGCAGCTCCTACCCAGGGGGCGAAAAGACCCAGTACTTC.

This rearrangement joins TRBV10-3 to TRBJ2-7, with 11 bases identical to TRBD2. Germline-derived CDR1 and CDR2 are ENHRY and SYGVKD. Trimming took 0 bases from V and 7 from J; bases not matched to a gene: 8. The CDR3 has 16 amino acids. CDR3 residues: CAISESVAGGPGEQYV. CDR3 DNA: TGTGCCATCAGTGAGTCGGTAGCGGGGGGGCCGGGAGAGCAGTACGTC.

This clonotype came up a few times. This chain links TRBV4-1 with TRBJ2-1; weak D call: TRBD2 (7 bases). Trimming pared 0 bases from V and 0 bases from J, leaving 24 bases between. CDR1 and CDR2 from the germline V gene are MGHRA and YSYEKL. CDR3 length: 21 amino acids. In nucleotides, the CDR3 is TGCGCCAGCAGCCAAGAGGGATTCGGGGCGGGGGCACTCAGCTCCTACAATGAGCAGTTCTTC. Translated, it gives CASSQEGFGAGALSSYNEQFF.

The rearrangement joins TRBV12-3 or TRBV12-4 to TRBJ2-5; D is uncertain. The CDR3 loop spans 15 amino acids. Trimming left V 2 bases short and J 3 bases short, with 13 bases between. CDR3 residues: CASSLTARRKETQYF. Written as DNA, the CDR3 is TGTGCCAGCAGTTTAACCGCCCGGCGGAAAGAGACCCAGTACTTC.

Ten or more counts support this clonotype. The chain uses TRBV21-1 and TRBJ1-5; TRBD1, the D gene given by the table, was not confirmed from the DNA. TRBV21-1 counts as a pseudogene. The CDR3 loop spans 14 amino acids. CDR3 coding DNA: TGTGCCAGCAGCAGCTCAGGGGGCGGTCAGCCCCAGCATTTT. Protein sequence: CASSSSGGGQPQHF.

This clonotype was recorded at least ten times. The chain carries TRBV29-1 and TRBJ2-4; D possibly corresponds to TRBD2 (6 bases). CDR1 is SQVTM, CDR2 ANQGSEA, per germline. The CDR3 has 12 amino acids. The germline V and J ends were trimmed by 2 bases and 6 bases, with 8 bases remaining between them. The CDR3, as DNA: TGCAGCGTTGAAACTAGCCTAAACATTCAGTACTTC. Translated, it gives CSVETSLNIQYF.

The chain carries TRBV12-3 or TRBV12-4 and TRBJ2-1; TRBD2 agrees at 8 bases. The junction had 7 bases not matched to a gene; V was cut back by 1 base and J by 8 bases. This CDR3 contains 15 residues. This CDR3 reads CASSLVPSGSHEQFF. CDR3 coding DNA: TGTGCCAGCAGTTTAGTTCCCAGCGGGAGTCATGAGCAGTTCTTC.

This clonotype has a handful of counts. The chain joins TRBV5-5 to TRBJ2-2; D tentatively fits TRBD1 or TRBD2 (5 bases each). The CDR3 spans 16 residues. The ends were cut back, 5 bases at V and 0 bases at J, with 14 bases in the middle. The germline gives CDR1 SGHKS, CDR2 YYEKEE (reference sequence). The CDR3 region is CASSKEPGPNTGELFF. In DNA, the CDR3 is TGTGCCAGCAGTAAAGAACCGGGACCGAACACCGGGGAGCTGTTTTTT.

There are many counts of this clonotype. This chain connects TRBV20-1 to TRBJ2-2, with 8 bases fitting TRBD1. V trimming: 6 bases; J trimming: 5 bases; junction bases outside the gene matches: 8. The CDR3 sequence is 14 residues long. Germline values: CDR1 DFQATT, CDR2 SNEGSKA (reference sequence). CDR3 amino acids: CSALTGASTGELFF. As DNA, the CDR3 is TGCAGTGCCCTGACAGGGGCAAGTACCGGGGAGCTGTTTTTT.